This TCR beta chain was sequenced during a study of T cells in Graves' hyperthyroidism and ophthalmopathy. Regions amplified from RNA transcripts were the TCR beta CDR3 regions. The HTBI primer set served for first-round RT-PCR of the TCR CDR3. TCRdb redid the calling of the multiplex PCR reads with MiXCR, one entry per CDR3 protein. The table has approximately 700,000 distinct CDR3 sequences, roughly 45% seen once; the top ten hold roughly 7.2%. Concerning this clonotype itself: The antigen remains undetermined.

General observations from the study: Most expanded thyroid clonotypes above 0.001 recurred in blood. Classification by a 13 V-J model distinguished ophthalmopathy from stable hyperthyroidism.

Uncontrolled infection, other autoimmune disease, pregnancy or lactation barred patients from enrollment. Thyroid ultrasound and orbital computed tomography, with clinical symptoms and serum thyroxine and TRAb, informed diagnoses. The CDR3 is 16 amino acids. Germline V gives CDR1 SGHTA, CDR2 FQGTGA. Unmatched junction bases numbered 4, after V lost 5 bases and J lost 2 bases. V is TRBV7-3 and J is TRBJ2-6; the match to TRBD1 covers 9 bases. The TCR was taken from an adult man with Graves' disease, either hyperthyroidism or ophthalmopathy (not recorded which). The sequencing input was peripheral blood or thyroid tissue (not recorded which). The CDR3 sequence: CASSPRTGAGANVLTF. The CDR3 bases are TGTGCCAGCAGCCCACGGACAGGGGCTGGGGCCAACGTCCTGACTTTC.